These 6 T cell receptor beta chains share one sample of origin, sequenced in a study of blood T cell repertoires in COVID-19. TCRdb's table, derived via immunoSEQ multiplex PCR, lists solely in-frame clones and lacks some. This sample yields about 72,000 clones, of which about 89% are seen a single time; 7.3% belongs to the top ten. The material sequenced was peripheral blood. Receptors were obtained from a human donor in a cohort sampled during active COVID-19.

The chain links TRBV5-1 to TRBJ2-1; tentative D call: TRBD2 (5 bases). V lost 4 bases and J 3 bases, leaving 17 bases between the germline ends. This CDR3 spans 16 amino acids. Germline-derived CDR1 and CDR2 are SGHRS and YFSETQ. The DNA for the CDR3 is TGCGCCAGCAGCCCACTAGTTTCTACGGGCTACAATGAGCAGTTCTTC. Its protein is CASSPLVSTGYNEQFF.

This clone has just a few counts. The rearrangement joins TRBV28 to TRBJ1-5, with 8 bases lining up with TRBD1. The ends lost 5 bases at V and 2 bases at J; junction bases unmatched: 5. CDR1 is MDHEN, CDR2 SYDVKM, per germline. CDR3 length: 15 residues. The CDR3 coding sequence is TGTGCCAGCAGTCCAGGGGGCGGGGGCAATCAGCCCCAGCATTTT. Protein product: CASSPGGGGNQPQHF.

The chain couples TRBV5-1 to TRBJ2-3; 12 positions agree with TRBD2. The V segment lost 4 bases and the J segment 0 bases; nucleotides outside the gene matches: 3. CDR1 is SGHRS and CDR2 is YFSETQ in the germline V gene. The CDR3 runs to 16 residues. This chain's CDR3 is CASSVLAGGSTDTQYF. Here the CDR3 DNA reads TGCGCCAGCAGCGTTCTAGCGGGGGGGAGCACAGATACGCAGTATTTT.

The CDR3 coding sequence is TGTGCCAGCAGCTCGGGACTAGCGGGAACATACGAGCAGTACTTC. Translated: CASSSGLAGTYEQYF. V gene TRBV5-5 combines with J gene TRBJ2-7; the match to TRBD2 covers 13 bases. The CDR3 runs to 15 residues. V shed 3 bases, J shed 4 bases, and the junction held 4 bases outside the gene matches. CDR1 and CDR2 from the germline V gene are SGHKS and YYEKEE (reference sequence).

A note on this clone: The junction and the germline gene differ at one end; a read error may be behind it. The J gene is TRBJ2-7, the V gene TRBV7-7, with D perhaps TRBD2 (5 bases). Germline V CDR1 and CDR2: SSHAT, FNYEAQ (reference sequence). The CDR3 is 15 residues long. CDR3 DNA sequence: TGTGCTAGCAGCCTACGTTCCGGGGTGAACTACGAGCAGTACTTC. This encodes CASSLRSGVNYEQYF.

This clone has a single count. The CDR3 nucleotides read TGTGCCAGCAGCCGGACAAGGGGGAACACTGAAGCTTTCTTT. It codes for CASSRTRGNTEAFF. V is TRBV6-2 or TRBV6-3 and J is TRBJ1-1; possible D gene TRBD1, 5 bases. Deletions cut 6 bases from V and 1 base from J, with 12 bases between. The CDR3 is made up of 14 amino acids. The germline V gene has CDR1 MNHEY and CDR2 SVGEGT.